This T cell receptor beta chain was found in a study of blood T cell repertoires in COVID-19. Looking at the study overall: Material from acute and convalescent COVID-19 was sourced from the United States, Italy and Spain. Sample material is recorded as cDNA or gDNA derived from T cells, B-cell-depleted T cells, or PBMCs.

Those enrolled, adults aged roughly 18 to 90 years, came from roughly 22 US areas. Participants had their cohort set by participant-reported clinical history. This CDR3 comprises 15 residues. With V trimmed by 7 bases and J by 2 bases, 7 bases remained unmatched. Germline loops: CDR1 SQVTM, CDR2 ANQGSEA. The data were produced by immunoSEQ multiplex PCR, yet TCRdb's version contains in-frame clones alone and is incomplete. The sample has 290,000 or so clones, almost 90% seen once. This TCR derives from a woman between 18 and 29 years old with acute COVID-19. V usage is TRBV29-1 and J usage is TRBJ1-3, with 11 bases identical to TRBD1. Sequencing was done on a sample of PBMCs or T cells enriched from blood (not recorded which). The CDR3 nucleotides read TGCAGCGCTTGGAGGACAGGGGGCCCTGGAAACACCATATATTTT. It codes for CSAWRTGGPGNTIYF. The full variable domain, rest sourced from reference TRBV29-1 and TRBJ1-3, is SAVISQKPSRDICQRGTSLTIQCQVDSQVTMMFWYRQQPGQSLTLIATANQGSEATYESGFVIDKFPISRPNLTFSTLTVSNMSPEDSSIYLCSAWRTGGPGNTIYFGEGSWLTVV.